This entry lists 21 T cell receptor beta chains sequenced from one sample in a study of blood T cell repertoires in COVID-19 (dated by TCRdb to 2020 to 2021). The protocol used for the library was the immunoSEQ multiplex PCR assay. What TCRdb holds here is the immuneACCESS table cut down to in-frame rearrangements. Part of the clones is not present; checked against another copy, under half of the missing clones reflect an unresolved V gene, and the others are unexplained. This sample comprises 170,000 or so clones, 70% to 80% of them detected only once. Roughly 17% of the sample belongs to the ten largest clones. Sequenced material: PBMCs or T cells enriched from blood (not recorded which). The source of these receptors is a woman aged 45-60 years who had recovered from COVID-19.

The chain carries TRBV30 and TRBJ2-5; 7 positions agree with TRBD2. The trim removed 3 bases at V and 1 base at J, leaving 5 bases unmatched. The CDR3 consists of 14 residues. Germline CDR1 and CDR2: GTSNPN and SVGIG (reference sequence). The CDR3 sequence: CAWSTGTIQETQYF. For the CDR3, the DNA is TGTGCCTGGAGCACCGGGACTATCCAAGAGACCCAGTACTTC.

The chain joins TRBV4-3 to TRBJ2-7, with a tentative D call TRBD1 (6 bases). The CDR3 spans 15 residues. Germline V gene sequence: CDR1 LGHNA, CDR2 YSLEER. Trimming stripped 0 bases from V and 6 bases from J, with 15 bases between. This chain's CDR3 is CASSQDWGLRAEQYF. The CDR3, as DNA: TGCGCCAGCAGCCAAGATTGGGGGCTTCGGGCCGAGCAGTACTTC.

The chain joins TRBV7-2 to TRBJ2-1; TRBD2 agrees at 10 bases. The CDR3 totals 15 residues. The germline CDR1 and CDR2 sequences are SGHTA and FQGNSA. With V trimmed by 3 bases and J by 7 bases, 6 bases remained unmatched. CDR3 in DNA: TGTGCCAGCAGCTTCCGAGCGGGAGGGGGAAATGAGCAGTTCTTC. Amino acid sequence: CASSFRAGGGNEQFF.

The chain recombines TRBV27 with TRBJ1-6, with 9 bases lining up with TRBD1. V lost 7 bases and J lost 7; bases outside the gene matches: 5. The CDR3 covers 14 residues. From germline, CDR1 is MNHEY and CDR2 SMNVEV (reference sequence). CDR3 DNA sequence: TGTGCCAGCAAAGCGACAGGGGGGAATTCACCCCTCCACTTT. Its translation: CASKATGGNSPLHF.

CDR3 amino acids: CASNTALRNSPLHF. CDR3 nucleotides: TGTGCCAGCAACACCGCCCTCCGCAATTCACCCCTCCACTTT. The chain is built from TRBV6-5 and TRBJ1-6; D call uncertain. Germline assignment: CDR1 MNHEY and CDR2 SVGAGI. V shed 7 bases and J shed 7 bases, with 14 bases lying between them. CDR3 length: 14 residues.

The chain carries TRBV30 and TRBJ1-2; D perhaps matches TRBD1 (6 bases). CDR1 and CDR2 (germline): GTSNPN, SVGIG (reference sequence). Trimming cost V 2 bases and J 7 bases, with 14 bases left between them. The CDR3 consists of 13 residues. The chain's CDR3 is CAWSSNQGSGYTF. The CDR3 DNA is TGTGCCTGGAGTTCAAACCAGGGGAGTGGCTACACCTTC.

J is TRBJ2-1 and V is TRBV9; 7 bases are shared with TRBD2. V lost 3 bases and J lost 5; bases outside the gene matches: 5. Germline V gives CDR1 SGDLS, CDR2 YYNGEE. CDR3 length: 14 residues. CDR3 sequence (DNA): TGTGCCAGCAGCGAGGGACTACTAGACAATGAGCAGTTCTTC. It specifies CASSEGLLDNEQFF.

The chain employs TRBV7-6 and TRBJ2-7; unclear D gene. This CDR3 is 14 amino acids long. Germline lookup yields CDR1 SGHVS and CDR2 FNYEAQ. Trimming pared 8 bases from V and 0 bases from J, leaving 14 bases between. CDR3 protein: CASSPGISSYEQYF. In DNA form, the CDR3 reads TGTGCCAGCTCCCCAGGAATATCCTCCTACGAGCAGTACTTC.

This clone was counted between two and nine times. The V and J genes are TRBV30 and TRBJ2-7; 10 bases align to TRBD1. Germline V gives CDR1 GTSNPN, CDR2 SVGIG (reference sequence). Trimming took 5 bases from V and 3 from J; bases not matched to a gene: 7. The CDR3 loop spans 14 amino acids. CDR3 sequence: CAWAPGQGNYEQYF. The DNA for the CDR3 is TGTGCCTGGGCTCCGGGACAGGGGAACTACGAGCAGTACTTC.

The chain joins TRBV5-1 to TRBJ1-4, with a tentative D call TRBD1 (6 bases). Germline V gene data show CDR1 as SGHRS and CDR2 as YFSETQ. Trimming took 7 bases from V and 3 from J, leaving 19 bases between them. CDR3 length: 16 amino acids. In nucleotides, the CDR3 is TGCGCCAGCTTCAGGCAATCAGGGGTGGCTAATGAAAAACTGTTTTTT. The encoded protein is CASFRQSGVANEKLFF. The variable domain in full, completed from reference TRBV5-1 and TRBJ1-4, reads KAGVTQTPRYLIKTRGQQVTLSCSPISGHRSVSWYQQTPGQGLQFLFEYFSETQRNKGNFPGRFSGRQFSNSRSEMNVSTLELGDSALYLCASFRQSGVANEKLFFGSGTQLSVL.

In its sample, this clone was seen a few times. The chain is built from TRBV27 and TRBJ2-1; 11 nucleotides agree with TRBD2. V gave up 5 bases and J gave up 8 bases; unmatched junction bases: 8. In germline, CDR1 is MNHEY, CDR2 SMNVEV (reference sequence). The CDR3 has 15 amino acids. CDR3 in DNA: TGTGCCAGCAGTGTCACTAGCGGGAGAGTCTATGAGCAGTTCTTC. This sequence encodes CASSVTSGRVYEQFF.

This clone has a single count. The CDR3 here is CASREDPTSQSSYEQYF. As DNA, the CDR3 is TGTGCCAGCAGGGAGGACCCGACATCCCAGAGCTCCTACGAGCAGTACTTC. This chain links TRBV27 with TRBJ2-7; D perhaps matches TRBD2 (5 bases). Germline V gives CDR1 MNHEY, CDR2 SMNVEV (reference sequence). V was pared by 6 bases and J by 0 bases, with 21 bases between. CDR3 length: 17 amino acids.

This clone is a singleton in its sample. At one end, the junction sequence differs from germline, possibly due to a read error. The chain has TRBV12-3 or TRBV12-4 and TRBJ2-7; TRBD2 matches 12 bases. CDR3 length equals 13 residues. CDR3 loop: CASSWETSGSLNF. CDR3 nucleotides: TGTGCCAGCAGTTGGGAGACTAGCGGGAGTTTGAACTTC.

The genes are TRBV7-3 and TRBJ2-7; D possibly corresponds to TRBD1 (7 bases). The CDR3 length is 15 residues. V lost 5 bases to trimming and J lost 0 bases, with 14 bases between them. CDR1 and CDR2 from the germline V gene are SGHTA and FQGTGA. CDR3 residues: CASSPGGTRSYEQYF. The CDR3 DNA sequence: TGTGCCAGCAGCCCAGGGGGGACTCGCTCCTACGAGCAGTACTTC.

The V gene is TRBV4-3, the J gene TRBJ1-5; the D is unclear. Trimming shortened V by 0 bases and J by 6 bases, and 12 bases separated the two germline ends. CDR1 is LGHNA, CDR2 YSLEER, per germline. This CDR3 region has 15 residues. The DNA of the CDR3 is TGCGCCAGCAGCCAAGATCCGAGTGAGGCTCAGCCCCAGCATTTT. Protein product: CASSQDPSEAQPQHF.

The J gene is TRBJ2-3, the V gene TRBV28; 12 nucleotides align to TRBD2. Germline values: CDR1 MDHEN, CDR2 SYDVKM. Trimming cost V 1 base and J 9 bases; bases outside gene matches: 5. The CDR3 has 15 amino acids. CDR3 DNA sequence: TGTGCCAGCAGTTTATACGCTAGCGGGAGGGGGACGCAGTATTTT. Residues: CASSLYASGRGTQYF.

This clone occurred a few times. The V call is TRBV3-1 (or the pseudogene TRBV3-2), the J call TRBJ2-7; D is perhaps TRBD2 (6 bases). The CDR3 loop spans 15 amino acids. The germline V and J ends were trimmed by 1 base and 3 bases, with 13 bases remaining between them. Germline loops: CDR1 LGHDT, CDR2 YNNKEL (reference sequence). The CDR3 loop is CASSQAGSGSYEQYF. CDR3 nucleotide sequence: TGTGCCAGCAGCCAAGCCGGCTCCGGGAGCTACGAGCAGTACTTC.

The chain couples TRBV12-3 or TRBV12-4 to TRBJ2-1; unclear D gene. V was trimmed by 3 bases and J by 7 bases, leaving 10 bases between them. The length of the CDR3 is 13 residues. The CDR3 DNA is TGTGCCAGCAGTTTCGACTCGCGGAATGAGCAGTTCTTC. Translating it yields CASSFDSRNEQFF.

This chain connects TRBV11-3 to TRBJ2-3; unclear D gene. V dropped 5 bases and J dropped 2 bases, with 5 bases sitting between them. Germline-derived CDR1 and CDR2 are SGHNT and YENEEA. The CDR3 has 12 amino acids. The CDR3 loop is CASSPFTDTQYF. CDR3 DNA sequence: TGTGCCAGCAGCCCCTTCACAGATACGCAGTATTTT.

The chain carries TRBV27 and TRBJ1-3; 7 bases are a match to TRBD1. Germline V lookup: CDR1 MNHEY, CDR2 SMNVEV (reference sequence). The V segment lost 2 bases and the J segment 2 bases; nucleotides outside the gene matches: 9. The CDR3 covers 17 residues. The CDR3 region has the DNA TGTGCCAGCAGTTTAACCCCTCCAGGGGGGACTGGAAACACCATATATTTT. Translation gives CASSLTPPGGTGNTIYF.

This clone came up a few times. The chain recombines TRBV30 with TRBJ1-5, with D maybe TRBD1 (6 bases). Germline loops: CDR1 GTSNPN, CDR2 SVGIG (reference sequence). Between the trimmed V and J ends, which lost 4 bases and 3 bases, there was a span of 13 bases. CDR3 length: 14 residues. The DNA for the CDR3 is TGTGCCTGGACCTCCGGACAGATCAATCAGCCCCAGCATTTT. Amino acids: CAWTSGQINQPQHF.